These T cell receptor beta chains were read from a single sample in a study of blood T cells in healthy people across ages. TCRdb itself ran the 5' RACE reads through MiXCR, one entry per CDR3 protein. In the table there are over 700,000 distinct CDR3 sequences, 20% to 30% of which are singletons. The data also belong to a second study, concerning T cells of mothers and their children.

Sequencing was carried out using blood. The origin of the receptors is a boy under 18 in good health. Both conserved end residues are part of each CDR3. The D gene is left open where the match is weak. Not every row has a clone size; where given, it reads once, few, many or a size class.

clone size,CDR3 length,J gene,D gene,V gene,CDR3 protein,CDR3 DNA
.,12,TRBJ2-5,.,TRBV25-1,CASSDPPGTQYF,TGTGCCAGCAGTGATCCCCCTGGGACCCAGTACTTC
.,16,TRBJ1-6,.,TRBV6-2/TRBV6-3,CASSFRGYPYNSPLHF,TGTGCCAGCAGTTTCCGAGGGTACCCCTATAATTCACCCCTCCACTTT
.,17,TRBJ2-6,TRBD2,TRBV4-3,CASGRQGRAYGANVLTF,TGCGCCAGCGGCCGTCAAGGGAGGGCCTATGGGGCCAACGTCCTGACTTTC
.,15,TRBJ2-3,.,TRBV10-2,CASTVGGPLEDTQYF,TGCGCCAGCACCGTAGGGGGGCCTCTAGAAGATACGCAGTATTTT
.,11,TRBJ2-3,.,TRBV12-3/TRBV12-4,CASSLGPMDYF,TGTGCCAGCAGCCTCGGACCGATGGACTATTTT
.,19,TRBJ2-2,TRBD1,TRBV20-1,CSTRDSSRDRLANTGELFF,TGCAGTACTAGAGATTCCTCGAGGGACAGGCTCGCGAACACCGGGGAGCTGTTTTTT
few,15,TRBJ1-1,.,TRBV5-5,CASSAGRIGTETAFF,TGTGCCAGCAGCGCGGGACGGATAGGAACCGAAACGGCTTTCTTT
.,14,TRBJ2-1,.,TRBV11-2,CASSPWLRSHEQFF,TGTGCCAGCAGCCCCTGGCTGAGGTCCCATGAGCAGTTCTTC
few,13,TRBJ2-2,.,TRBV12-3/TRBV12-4,CASSLRVGRELFF,TGTGCCAGCAGTTTAAGGGTAGGCCGTGAGCTGTTTTTT
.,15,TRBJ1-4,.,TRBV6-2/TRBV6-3,CASSRRQSTNEKLFF,TGTGCCAGCAGTCGACGACAGTCAACTAATGAAAAACTGTTTTTT
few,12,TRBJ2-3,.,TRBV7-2,CASSRFPDTQYF,TGTGCCAGCTCCCGGTTCCCAGATACGCAGTATTTT
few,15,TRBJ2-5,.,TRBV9,CASSVEGAIQETQYF,TGTGCCAGCAGCGTTGAGGGCGCGATCCAAGAGACCCAGTACTTC
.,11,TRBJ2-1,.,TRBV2,CASNMGNEQFF,TGTGCCAGCAACATGGGCAATGAGCAGTTCTTC
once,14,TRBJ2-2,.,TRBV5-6,CASSSGIGTGELFF,TGTGCCAGCAGCTCAGGGATTGGGACCGGGGAGCTGTTTTTT
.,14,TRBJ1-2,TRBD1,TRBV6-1,CASSERGGANGYTF,TGTGCCAGCAGTGAGAGAGGGGGCGCGAATGGCTACACCTTC
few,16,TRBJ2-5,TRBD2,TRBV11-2,CASSLEGRGGQETQYF,TGTGCCAGCAGCTTAGAGGGTCGGGGGGGCCAAGAGACCCAGTACTTC
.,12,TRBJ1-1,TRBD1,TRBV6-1,CASGTGPTEAFF,TGTGCCAGCGGGACAGGGCCCACTGAAGCTTTCTTT
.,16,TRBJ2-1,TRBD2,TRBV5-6,CASSDLTSGTGYEQFF,TGTGCCAGCAGCGACCTGACTAGCGGGACTGGGTATGAGCAGTTCTTC
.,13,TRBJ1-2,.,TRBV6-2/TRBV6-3,CASSLRMNYGYTF,TGTGCCAGCAGTTTGCGTATGAACTATGGCTACACCTTC
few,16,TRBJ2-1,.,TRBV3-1,CASSQVPGRGYNEQFF,TGTGCCAGCAGCCAAGTCCCTGGCAGGGGATACAATGAGCAGTTCTTC
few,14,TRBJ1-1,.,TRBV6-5,CASSHEGMNTEAFF,TGTGCCAGCAGCCACGAGGGGATGAACACTGAAGCTTTCTTT
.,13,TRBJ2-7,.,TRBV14,CASNTGLVYEQYF,TGTGCCAGCAACACAGGACTTGTTTACGAGCAGTACTTC
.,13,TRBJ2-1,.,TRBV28,CASSPAPWNEQFF,TGTGCCAGCAGTCCGGCCCCATGGAATGAGCAGTTTTTC
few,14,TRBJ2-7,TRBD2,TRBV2,CASSDGTKAYEQYF,TGTGCCAGCAGTGACGGGACTAAAGCCTACGAGCAGTACTTC
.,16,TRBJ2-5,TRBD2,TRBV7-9,CASSPGIAGPQETQYF,TGTGCCAGCAGCCCCGGGATAGCGGGACCTCAAGAGACCCAGTACTTC
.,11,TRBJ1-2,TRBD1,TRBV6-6,CASRRDRPYTF,TGTGCCAGCAGAAGGGACAGACCCTACACCTTC
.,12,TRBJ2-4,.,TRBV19,CASSMVDDIQYF,TGTGCCAGTAGTATGGTAGACGACATTCAGTACTTC
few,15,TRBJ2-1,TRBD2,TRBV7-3,CASSPSGRASYEQFF,TGTGCCAGCAGCCCTAGCGGGAGGGCGAGCTATGAGCAGTTCTTC
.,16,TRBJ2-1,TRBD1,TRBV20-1,CSARVPGQGYANEQFF,TGCAGTGCTAGAGTGCCGGGACAGGGTTACGCAAATGAGCAGTTCTTC
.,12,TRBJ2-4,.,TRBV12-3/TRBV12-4,CASSCKLSRGYF,TGTGCCAGCAGTTGCAAACTTTCGCGCGGGTACTTC
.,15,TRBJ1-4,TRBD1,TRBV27,CASSGTGWANEKLFF,TGTGCCAGCAGTGGGACAGGGTGGGCTAATGAAAAACTGTTTTTT
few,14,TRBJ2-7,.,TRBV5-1,CASSLYPGTYEQYF,TGCGCCAGCAGCTTGTACCCGGGGACCTACGAGCAGTACTTC
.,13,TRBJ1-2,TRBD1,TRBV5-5,CASSADRGYGYTF,TGTGCCAGCAGCGCGGACAGGGGCTATGGCTACACCTTC
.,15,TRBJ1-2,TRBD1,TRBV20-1,CSAKDDRGPNYGYTF,TGCAGTGCTAAAGACGACAGGGGACCTAACTATGGCTACACCTTC
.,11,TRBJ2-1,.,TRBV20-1,CSARPHNEQFF,TGCAGTGCTAGACCCCACAATGAGCAGTTCTTC
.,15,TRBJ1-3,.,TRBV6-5,CASSYQGSSGNTIYF,TGTGCCAGCAGTTACCAGGGGAGCTCTGGAAACACCATATATTTT
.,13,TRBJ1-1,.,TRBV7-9,CASSLVVFTEAFF,TGTGCCAGCAGCTTAGTTGTGTTCACTGAAGCTTTCTTT
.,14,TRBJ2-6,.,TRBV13,CASSPPGGANVLTF,TGTGCCAGCAGCCCTCCGGGAGGGGCCAACGTCCTGACTTTC
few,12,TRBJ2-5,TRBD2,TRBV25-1,CASSVSSGISYF,TGTGCCAGCAGTGTCTCGAGCGGGATCTCTTACTTC
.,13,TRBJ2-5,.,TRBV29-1,CSVEVAWRETQYF,TGCAGCGTTGAAGTGGCCTGGCGGGAGACCCAGTACTTC
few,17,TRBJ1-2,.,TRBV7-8,CASSLKWTTLLVYGYTF,TGTGCCAGCAGCTTAAAGTGGACTACTCTCCTAGTCTATGGCTACACCTTC
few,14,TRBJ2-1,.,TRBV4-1,CASSHWDGSNEQFF,TGCGCCAGCAGCCATTGGGACGGTTCCAATGAGCAGTTCTTC
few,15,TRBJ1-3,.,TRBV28,CASSPGMNAGNTIYF,TGTGCCAGCAGCCCTGGGATGAACGCTGGAAACACCATATATTTT
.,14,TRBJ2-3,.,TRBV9,CASSALSGRDTQYF,TGTGCCAGCAGCGCTCTATCGGGACGAGATACGCAGTATTTT
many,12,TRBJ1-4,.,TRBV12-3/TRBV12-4,CASSSPNEKLFF,TGTGCCAGCAGTTCCCCTAATGAAAAACTGTTTTTT
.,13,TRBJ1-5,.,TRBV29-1,CSASLGANQPQHF,TGCAGCGCATCCCTAGGGGCCAATCAGCCCCAGCATTTT
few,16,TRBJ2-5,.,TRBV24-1,CATSEPGPGYQETQYF,TGTGCCACCAGTGAACCCGGCCCGGGTTACCAAGAGACCCAGTACTTC
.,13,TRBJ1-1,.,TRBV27,CASSLHWATEAFF,TGTGCCAGCAGTCTACATTGGGCTACAGAAGCTTTCTTT
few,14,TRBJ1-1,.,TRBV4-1,CASSLLEGSTEAFF,TGCGCCAGCAGCCTGTTGGAGGGGAGTACTGAAGCTTTCTTT
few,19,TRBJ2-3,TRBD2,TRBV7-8,CASSYGTSGGPGATDTQYF,TGTGCCAGCAGCTACGGGACTAGCGGGGGCCCGGGGGCCACAGATACGCAGTATTTT
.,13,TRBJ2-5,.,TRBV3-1,CASSRYWKETQYF,TGTGCCAGCAGCCGCTACTGGAAAGAGACCCAGTACTTC